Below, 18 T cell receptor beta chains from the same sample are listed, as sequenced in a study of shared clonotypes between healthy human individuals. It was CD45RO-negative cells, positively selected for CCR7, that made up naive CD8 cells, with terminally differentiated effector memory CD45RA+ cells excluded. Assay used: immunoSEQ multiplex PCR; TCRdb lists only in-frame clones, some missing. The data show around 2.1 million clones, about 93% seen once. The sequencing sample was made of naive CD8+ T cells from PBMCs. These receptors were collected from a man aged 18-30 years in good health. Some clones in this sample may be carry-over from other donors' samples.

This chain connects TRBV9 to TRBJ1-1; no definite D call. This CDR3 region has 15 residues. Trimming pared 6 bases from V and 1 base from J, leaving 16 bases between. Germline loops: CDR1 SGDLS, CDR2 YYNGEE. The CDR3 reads CASTAIWRGNTEAFF. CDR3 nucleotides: TGTGCCAGCACCGCTATTTGGCGGGGGAACACTGAAGCTTTCTTT.

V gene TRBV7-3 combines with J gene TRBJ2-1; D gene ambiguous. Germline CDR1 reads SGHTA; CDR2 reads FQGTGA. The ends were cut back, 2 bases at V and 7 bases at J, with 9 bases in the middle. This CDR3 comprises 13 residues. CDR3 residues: CASSLGVLNEQFF. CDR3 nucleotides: TGTGCCAGCAGCTTAGGGGTCCTGAATGAGCAGTTCTTC.

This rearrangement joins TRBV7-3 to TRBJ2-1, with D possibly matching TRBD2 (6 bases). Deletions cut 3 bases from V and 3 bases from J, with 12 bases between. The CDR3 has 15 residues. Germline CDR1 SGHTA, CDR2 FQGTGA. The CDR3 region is CASSFGGSGYNEQFF. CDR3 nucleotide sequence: TGTGCCAGCAGCTTCGGAGGGAGTGGCTACAATGAGCAGTTCTTC.

The CDR3 DNA reads as TGTGCCAGCAGTTTTATTACAGGCCTAGGGGGGACTGAAGCTTTCTTT. The encoded protein is CASSFITGLGGTEAFF. The chain carries TRBV28 and TRBJ1-1; tentatively, D is TRBD1 (6 bases). The CDR3 has 16 residues. The germline gives CDR1 MDHEN, CDR2 SYDVKM. V lost 3 bases, J lost 5 bases, and 19 bases lay in between.

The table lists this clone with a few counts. The CDR3 DNA reads as TGCGCCAGCAGTCAAGGTGGAACTGAAGCTTTCTTT. Its translation is CASSQGGTEAFF. This sequence joins TRBV10-2 and TRBJ1-1; D is ambiguous. This CDR3 spans 12 amino acids. CDR1 and CDR2 from the germline V gene are WSHSY and SAAADI. Trimming removed 5 bases from V and 5 bases from J, with 9 bases in between.

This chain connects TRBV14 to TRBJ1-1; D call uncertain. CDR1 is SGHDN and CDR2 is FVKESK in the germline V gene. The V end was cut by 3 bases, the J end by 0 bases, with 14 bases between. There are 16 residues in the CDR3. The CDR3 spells CASSHWADKMNTEAFF. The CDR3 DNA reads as TGTGCCAGCAGCCATTGGGCAGACAAAATGAACACTGAAGCTTTCTTT. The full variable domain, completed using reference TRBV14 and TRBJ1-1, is EAGVTQFPSHSVIEKGQTVTLRCDPISGHDNLYWYRRVMGKEIKFLLHFVKESKQDESGMPNNRFLAERTGGTYSTLKVQPAELEDSGVYFCASSHWADKMNTEAFFGQGTRLTVV.

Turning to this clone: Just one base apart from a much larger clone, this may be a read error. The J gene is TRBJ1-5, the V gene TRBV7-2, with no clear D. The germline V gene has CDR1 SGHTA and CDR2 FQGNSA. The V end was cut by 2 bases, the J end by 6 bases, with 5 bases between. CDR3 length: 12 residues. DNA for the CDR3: TGTGCCAGCAGCTTATTGGGTCAGCCCCAGCATTTT. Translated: CASSLLGQPQHF.

CDR3 region: CASSETAGYEQYF. In DNA, the CDR3 is TGTGCCAGCAGCGAGACAGCTGGGTACGAGCAGTACTTC. The chain is built from TRBV9 and TRBJ2-7; D possibly corresponds to TRBD1 (5 bases). CDR1 and CDR2 (germline): SGDLS, YYNGEE. The CDR3 has 13 residues. V lost 3 bases and J lost 4, with 11 bases in between.

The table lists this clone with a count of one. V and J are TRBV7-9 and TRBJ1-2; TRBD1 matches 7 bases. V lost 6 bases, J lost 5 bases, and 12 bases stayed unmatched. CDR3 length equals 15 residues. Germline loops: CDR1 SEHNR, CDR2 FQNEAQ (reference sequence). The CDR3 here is CASRNDRVASYGYTF. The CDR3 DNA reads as TGTGCCAGCAGAAATGACAGGGTTGCGTCGTATGGCTACACCTTC.

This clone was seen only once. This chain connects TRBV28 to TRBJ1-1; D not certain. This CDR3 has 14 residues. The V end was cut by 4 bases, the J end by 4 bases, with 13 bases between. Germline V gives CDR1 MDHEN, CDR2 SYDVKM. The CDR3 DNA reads TGTGCCAGCAGTTGGGGTTTAGGTGGCACTGAAGCTTTCTTT. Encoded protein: CASSWGLGGTEAFF.

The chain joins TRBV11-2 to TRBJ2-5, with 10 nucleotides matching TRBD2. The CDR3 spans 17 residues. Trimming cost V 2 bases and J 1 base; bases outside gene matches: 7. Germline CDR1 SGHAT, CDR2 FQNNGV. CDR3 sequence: CASSLFSGTSVQETQYF. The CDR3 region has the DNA TGTGCCAGCAGCTTATTCTCCGGGACTAGCGTCCAAGAGACCCAGTACTTC.

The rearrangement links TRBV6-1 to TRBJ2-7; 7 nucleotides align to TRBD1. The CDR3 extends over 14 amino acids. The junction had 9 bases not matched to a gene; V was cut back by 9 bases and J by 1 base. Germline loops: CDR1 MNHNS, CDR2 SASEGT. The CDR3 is CASFDRDRSYEQYF. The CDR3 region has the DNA TGTGCCAGTTTTGACCGGGACAGATCCTACGAGCAGTACTTC.

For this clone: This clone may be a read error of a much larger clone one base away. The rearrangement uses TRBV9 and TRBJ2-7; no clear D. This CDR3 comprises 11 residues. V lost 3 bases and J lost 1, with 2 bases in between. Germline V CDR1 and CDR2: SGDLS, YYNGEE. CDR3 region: CASSESYEQYF. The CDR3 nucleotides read TGTGCCAGCAGCGAATCCTACGAGCAGTACTTC.

CDR3 nucleotides: TGTGCCAGCGGGATAAGGCGGGAGGGCCTGACCGGGGAGCTGTTTTTT. It codes for CASGIRREGLTGELFF. The chain links TRBV7-9 to TRBJ2-2, with 9 bases lining up with TRBD2. With V trimmed by 8 bases and J by 5 bases, 12 bases remained unmatched. Germline V gene lookup returns CDR1 SEHNR and CDR2 FQNEAQ (reference sequence). CDR3 length: 16 residues. The variable domain in full, completed from reference TRBV7-9 and TRBJ2-2, reads DTGVSQNPRHKITKRGQNVTFRCDPISEHNRLYWYRQTLGQGPEFLTYFQNEAQLEKSRLLSDRFSAERPKGSFSTLEIQRTEQGDSAMYLCASGIRREGLTGELFFGEGSRLTVL.

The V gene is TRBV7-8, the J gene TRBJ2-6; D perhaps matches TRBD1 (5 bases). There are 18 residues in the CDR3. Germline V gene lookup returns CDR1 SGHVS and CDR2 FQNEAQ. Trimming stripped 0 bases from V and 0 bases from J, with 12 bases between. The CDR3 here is CASSLAGRASSGANVLTF. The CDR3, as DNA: TGTGCCAGCAGCTTAGCGGGCAGGGCCTCCTCTGGGGCCAACGTCCTGACTTTC.

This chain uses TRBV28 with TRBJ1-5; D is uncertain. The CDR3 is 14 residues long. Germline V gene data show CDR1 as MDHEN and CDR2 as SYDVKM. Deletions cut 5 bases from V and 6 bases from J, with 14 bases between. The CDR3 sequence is CASSTKWTLQPQHF. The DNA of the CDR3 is TGTGCCAGCAGTACGAAATGGACCCTTCAGCCCCAGCATTTT.

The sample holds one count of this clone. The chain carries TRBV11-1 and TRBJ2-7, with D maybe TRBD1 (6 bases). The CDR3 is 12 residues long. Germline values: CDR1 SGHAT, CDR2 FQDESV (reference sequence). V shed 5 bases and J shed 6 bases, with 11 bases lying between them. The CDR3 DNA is TGTGCCAGCAGCCCCCAGGGGATCGAGCAGTACTTC. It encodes CASSPQGIEQYF. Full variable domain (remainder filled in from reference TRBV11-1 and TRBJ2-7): EAEVAQSPRYKITEKSQAVAFWCDPISGHATLYWYRQILGQGPELLVQFQDESVVDDSQLPKDRFSAERLKGVDSTLKIQPAELGDSAMYLCASSPQGIEQYFGPGTRLTVT.

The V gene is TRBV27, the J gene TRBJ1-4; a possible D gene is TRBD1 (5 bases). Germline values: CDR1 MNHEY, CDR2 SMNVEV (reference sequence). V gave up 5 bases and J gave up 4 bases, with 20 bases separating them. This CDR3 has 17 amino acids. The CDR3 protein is CASSKTHPGTDNEKLFF. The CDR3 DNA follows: TGTGCCAGCAGTAAAACCCATCCAGGGACCGATAATGAAAAACTGTTTTTT.